The rows below give T cell receptor beta chains drawn from one sample of a study of blood T cells in healthy people across ages. MiXCR, run by TCRdb on the 5' RACE reads, gives a single entry per CDR3 protein. The sample lists roughly 1.9 million distinct CDR3 sequences; about two fifths were seen once. The specimen sequenced was blood. All receptors derive from a human donor in good health. The CDR3 runs from the conserved cysteine through the conserved F or W. A D gene is named only where the DNA matches it firmly. Size values are once, few and many counts, or a class for expanded clones, and some rows have none.

v_call	j_call	d_call	clone_size	cdr3_aa	cdr3_nt
TRBV28	TRBJ1-2	.	.	CASSPGTQNYYGYTF	TGTGCCAGCAGTCCCGGGACCCAAAATTATTATGGCTACACCTTC
TRBV7-6	TRBJ2-5	TRBD2	.	CASSPLKTSVGAGETQYF	TGTGCCAGCAGCCCCTTAAAGACTAGCGTGGGAGCGGGAGAGACCCAGTACTTC
TRBV12-3/TRBV12-4	TRBJ2-4	TRBD1	few	CASSSNPGQIKNIQYF	TGTGCCAGCAGTTCTAACCCGGGACAGATAAAAAACATTCAGTACTTC
TRBV7-2	TRBJ1-5	.	few	CASRPPGGNQPQHF	TGTGCCAGCAGACCCCCGGGGGGGAATCAGCCCCAGCATTTT
TRBV7-6	TRBJ1-5	.	.	CASSIHSGRNQPQHF	TGTGCCAGCAGCATCCACTCAGGGCGCAATCAGCCCCAGCATTTT
TRBV7-2	TRBJ1-4	.	few	CASSLGFAANEKLFF	TGTGCCAGCAGCTTAGGTTTTGCAGCTAATGAAAAACTGTTTTTT
TRBV4-3	TRBJ2-1	TRBD2	few	CASSQVSGGASNSYNEQFF	TGCGCCAGCAGCCAGGTTAGCGGGGGGGCTTCAAACTCCTACAATGAGCAGTTCTTC
TRBV6-2/TRBV6-3	TRBJ2-7	TRBD1	few	CASSLTQGPYNEQYF	TGTGCCAGCAGTTTAACACAGGGGCCCTACAATGAGCAGTACTTC
TRBV6-2/TRBV6-3	TRBJ2-2	.	few	CASSPTSLTGELFF	TGTGCCAGCAGCCCCACTAGCCTCACCGGGGAGCTGTTTTTT
TRBV7-2	TRBJ1-1	.	.	CASSNRVGTEAFF	TGTGCCAGCAGTAACAGGGTGGGGACTGAAGCTTTCTTT
TRBV20-1	TRBJ2-3	.	.	CSALRLPSTDTQYF	TGCAGTGCTCTGAGACTACCAAGCACAGATACGCAGTATTTT
TRBV18	TRBJ2-7	TRBD1	.	CASLVQQGHEQYF	TGTGCCAGCTTAGTACAACAGGGGCACGAGCAGTACTTC
TRBV7-9	TRBJ2-7	TRBD2	few	CASSFSRETLAGEFSYEQYF	TGTGCCAGCAGCTTCTCACGGGAAACCTTAGCGGGGGAGTTCTCCTACGAGCAGTACTTC
TRBV6-2/TRBV6-3	TRBJ1-2	.	.	CASSLTFANYGYTF	TGTGCCAGCAGTCTCACTTTTGCTAACTATGGCTACACCTTC
TRBV9	TRBJ2-7	TRBD2	.	CASSVGEGPSYEQYF	TGTGCCAGCAGCGTAGGGGAGGGACCCTCCTACGAGCAGTACTTC
TRBV3-1	TRBJ2-7	.	many	CASSQDLTGGNEQYF	TGTGCCAGCAGCCAAGATTTGACAGGCGGGAACGAGCAGTACTTC
TRBV6-5	TRBJ1-1	.	.	CASRRRQGEAFF	TGTGCCAGCAGACGCCGGCAGGGGGAAGCTTTCTTT
TRBV4-1	TRBJ2-3	.	.	CASSQEFPNTQYF	TGCGCCAGCAGCCAAGAGTTCCCGAATACGCAGTATTTT
TRBV6-5	TRBJ1-2	.	.	CASSLGTTYRLSYTF	TGTGCCAGCAGCCTCGGGACGACCTATCGCTTAAGCTACACCTTC
TRBV15	TRBJ2-1	.	.	CATSRGPLGGEWLSEQFF	TGTGCCACCAGCAGAGGGCCGTTGGGTGGGGAATGGCTTAGTGAGCAGTTCTTC
TRBV20-1	TRBJ2-5	TRBD2	.	CSAYRDYETQYF	TGCAGTGCTTACCGGGACTACGAGACCCAGTACTTC
TRBV6-2/TRBV6-3	TRBJ2-4	.	once	CASSYSLIWGNEQYF	TGTGCCAGCAGTTACTCGTTGATATGGGGCAATGAGCAGTACTTC
TRBV6-6	TRBJ1-5	.	many	CASSDNAENQPQHF	TGTGCCAGCAGTGACAACGCGGAAAATCAGCCCCAGCATTTT
TRBV11-2	TRBJ2-1	.	few	CASSSDQGLFF	TGTGCCAGCAGCTCGGACCAAGGTTTGTTCTTC
TRBV20-1	TRBJ1-2	.	few	CSARRELDYGYTF	TGCAGTGCTAGAAGAGAGTTGGACTATGGCTACACCTTC
TRBV6-5	TRBJ2-5	.	.	CATGAGETQYF	TGTGCCACCGGGGCGGGAGAGACCCAGTACTTC
TRBV20-1	TRBJ1-2	TRBD1	.	CSANRGHYCGCTF	TGCAGTGCTAACAGGGGTCACTACTGTGGCTGCACCTTC
TRBV7-2	TRBJ1-2	.	few	CASSPGGGGANYGYTF	TGTGCCAGCAGCCCCGGCGGGGGGGGCGCTAACTATGGCTACACCTTC
TRBV6-1	TRBJ2-1	TRBD2	.	CASTPLGGASPQSSYNEQFF	TGTGCCAGCACGCCCCTCGGGGGGGCAAGCCCCCAGAGCTCCTACAATGAGCAGTTCTTC
TRBV20-1	TRBJ2-4	.	.	CSASVQGNSYSEQYF	TGCAGTGCTAGCGTTCAGGGGAACTCCTACAGTGAGCAGTACTTC
TRBV27	TRBJ1-2	.	.	CASGGLSGYTF	TGTGCCAGCGGGGGCCTTTCAGGCTACACCTTC
TRBV12-3/TRBV12-4	TRBJ1-5	.	.	CASSFRLSNQPQHF	TGTGCCAGCAGCTTCAGGCTGAGCAATCAGCCCCAGCATTTT
TRBV7-3	TRBJ2-6	.	.	CASSLRGWGFGANVLTF	TGTGCCAGCAGCTTACGGGGGTGGGGCTTTGGGGCCAACGTCCTGACTTTC
TRBV6-1	TRBJ1-2	TRBD1	.	CASSVKGGDGYTF	TGTGCCAGCAGTGTTAAAGGGGGCGATGGCTACACCTTC
TRBV6-4	TRBJ1-2	TRBD1	.	CACKSGGRGYTF	TGTGCCTGCAAATCAGGGGGGCGAGGCTACACCTTC
TRBV4-1	TRBJ2-1	TRBD2	.	CASSQVSGGTYNEQFF	TGCGCCAGCAGCCAAGTTAGCGGGGGCACCTACAATGAGCAGTTCTTC
TRBV2	TRBJ1-6	.	.	CASSEGPGVDSPLHF	TGTGCCAGCAGTGAAGGGCCAGGGGTAGATTCACCCCTCCACTTT
TRBV6-6	TRBJ2-3	TRBD2	.	CASSGRGGGDTDTQYF	TGTGCCAGCAGTGGACGGGGCGGGGGGGACACAGATACGCAGTATTTT
TRBV29-1	TRBJ2-7	.	.	CSGNLVKGEQYF	TGCAGCGGTAATCTGGTAAAGGGCGAGCAGTACTTC
TRBV24-1	TRBJ1-1	.	.	CATRRTEYTEAFF	TGTGCCACCAGGAGGACAGAATACACTGAGGCTTTCTTT
TRBV7-3	TRBJ1-2	TRBD1	.	CASSKTGFYGYTF	TGTGCCAGCAGTAAGACAGGGTTTTATGGCTACACCTTC
TRBV4-2	TRBJ2-3	.	.	CASSQESGGTDTQYF	TGTGCCAGCAGCCAAGAGTCGGGGGGCACAGATACGCAGTATTTT
TRBV24-1	TRBJ2-2	TRBD1	.	CATNTGGQGVHGELFF	TGTGCCACCAATACCGGGGGACAGGGAGTCCACGGGGAGCTGTTTTTT
TRBV11-1	TRBJ2-5	.	.	CASSFPQDPPYF	TGTGCCAGCAGCTTTCCTCAGGACCCTCCGTACTTC